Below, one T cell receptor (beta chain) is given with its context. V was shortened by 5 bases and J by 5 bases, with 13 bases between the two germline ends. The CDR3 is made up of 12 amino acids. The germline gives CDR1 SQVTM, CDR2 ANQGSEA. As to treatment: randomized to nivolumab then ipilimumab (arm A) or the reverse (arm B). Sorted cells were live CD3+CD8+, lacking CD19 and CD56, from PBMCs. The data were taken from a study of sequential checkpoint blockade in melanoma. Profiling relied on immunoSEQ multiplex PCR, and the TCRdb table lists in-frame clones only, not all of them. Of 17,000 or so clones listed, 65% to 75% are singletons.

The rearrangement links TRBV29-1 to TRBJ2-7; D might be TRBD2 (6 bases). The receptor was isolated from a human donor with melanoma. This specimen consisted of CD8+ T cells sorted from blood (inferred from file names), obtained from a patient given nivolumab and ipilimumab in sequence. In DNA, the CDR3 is TGCAGCGTTTCGGGGGAGGTCCACGAGCAGTACTTC. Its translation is CSVSGEVHEQYF.